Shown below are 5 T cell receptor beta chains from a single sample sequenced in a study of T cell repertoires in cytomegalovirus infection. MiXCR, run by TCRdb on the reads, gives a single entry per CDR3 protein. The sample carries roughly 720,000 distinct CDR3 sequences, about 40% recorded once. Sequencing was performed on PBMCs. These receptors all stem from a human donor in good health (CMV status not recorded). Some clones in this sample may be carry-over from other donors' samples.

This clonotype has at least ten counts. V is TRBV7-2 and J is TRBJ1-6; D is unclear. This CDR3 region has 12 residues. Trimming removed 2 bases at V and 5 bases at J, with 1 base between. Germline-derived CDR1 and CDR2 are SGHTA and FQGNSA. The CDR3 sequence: CASSLNNSPLHF. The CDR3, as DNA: TGTGCCAGCAGCTTAAATAATTCACCCCTCCACTTT.

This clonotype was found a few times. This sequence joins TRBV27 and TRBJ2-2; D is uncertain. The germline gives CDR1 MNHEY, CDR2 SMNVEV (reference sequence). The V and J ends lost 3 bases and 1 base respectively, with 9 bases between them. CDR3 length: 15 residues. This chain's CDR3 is CASSFRQLNTGELFF. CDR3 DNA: TGTGCCAGCAGTTTCAGACAATTGAACACCGGGGAGCTGTTTTTT.

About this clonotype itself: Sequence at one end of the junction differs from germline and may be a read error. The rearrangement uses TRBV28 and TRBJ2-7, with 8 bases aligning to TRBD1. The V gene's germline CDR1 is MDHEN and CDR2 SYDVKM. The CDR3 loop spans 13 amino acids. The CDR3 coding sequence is TGTGCCATCGCGGGACAGGTTCCCTACGAGCACTACTTC. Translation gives CAIAGQVPYEHYF.

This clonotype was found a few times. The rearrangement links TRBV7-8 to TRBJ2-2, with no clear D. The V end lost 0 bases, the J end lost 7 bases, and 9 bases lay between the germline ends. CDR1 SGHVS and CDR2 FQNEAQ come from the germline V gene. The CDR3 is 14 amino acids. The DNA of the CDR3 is TGTGCCAGCAGCTTAGCTCGGTATAGCGGGGAGCTGTTTTTT. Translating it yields CASSLARYSGELFF.

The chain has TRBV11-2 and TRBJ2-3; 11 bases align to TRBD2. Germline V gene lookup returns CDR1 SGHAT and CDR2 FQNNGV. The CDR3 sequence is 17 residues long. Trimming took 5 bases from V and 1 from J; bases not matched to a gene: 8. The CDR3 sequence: CASSPLGGLAGTDTQYF. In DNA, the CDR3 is TGTGCCAGCAGCCCCTTGGGGGGACTAGCGGGCACAGATACGCAGTATTTT.